Below, 27 T cell receptor beta chains from the same sample are listed, as sequenced in a study of vaccination and CD4 T cells after COVID-19. Treatment noted: approximately 11-day PBMC culture with coronavirus spike peptide pools or control peptides (ViraFEST assay). Antigen specificity for these receptors is unknown. Sequence data for DNA of cultured CD4+ T cells were generated by the Oncomine TCR Beta short-read assay. TCRdb fed the PCR reads into MiXCR, producing one record per CDR3 protein. The table lists about 21,000 distinct CDR3 sequences, approximately 67% of them singletons, with under 25% in the top ten. This sample comprised CD4+ T cells from blood, cultured in vitro, obtained before SARS-CoV-2 vaccination. Every receptor here comes from a human donor who received a COVID-19 vaccine.

For the CDR3, the DNA is TGTGCCAGCAGCGATTCTACAGGGGTATGGGAGCAGTACTTC. Translating it yields CASSDSTGVWEQYF. The chain has TRBV7-2 and TRBJ2-7; 7 bases fit TRBD1. Trimming at V came to 5 bases and at J to 7 bases, leaving 11 bases not matched to a gene. CDR1 is SGHTA, CDR2 FQGNSA, per germline. The CDR3 runs to 14 residues.

The chain is built from TRBV5-4 and TRBJ1-1; 8 bases are shared with TRBD1. Looked up from germline, CDR1 is SGHNT and CDR2 is YYREEE (reference sequence). The V gene end was trimmed by 4 bases and the J gene end by 6 bases; junction bases not matched to a gene: 8. This CDR3 spans 14 amino acids. The CDR3 region has the DNA TGTGCCAGCAGCGCCGAGACAGGGGACGCTGAAGCTTTCTTT. Translation: CASSAETGDAEAFF.

This clonotype has just a few counts. The genes are TRBV20-1 and TRBJ1-2; 8 bases are a match to TRBD1. Looked up from germline, CDR1 is DFQATT and CDR2 is SNEGSKA (reference sequence). The CDR3 loop spans 12 amino acids. The ends lost 6 bases at V and 8 bases at J; junction bases unmatched: 8. The CDR3 DNA follows: TGCAGTGCCCCTGACAGGGGCTGGGGCTACACCTTC. Residues: CSAPDRGWGYTF.

The CDR3: CASSLTGNTEAFF. In nucleotides, the CDR3 is TGTGCCAGCAGCCTCACAGGGAACACTGAAGCTTTCTTT. V usage is TRBV7-9 and J usage is TRBJ1-1; a weak D match, TRBD1 (5 bases). Germline CDR1 reads SEHNR; CDR2 reads FQNEAQ (reference sequence). V shed 5 bases and J shed 1 base, with 8 bases lying between them. The CDR3 has 13 residues.

The chain combines TRBV6-5 with TRBJ2-5, with TRBD2 matching 8 bases. The CDR3 totals 17 residues. The V segment lost 0 bases and the J segment 5 bases; nucleotides outside the gene matches: 11. The germline V gene encodes CDR1 MNHEY and CDR2 SVGAGI. The CDR3 DNA is TGTGCCAGCAGTTACTCGTACCAGCGGGGGAGGTTGGAGACCCAGTACTTC. This gives the protein CASSYSYQRGRLETQYF.

The chain employs TRBV6-1 and TRBJ2-3, with 7 positions matching TRBD2. The CDR3 covers 15 residues. J gave up 5 bases and V 6 bases, and 11 bases lay outside the gene matches. The V gene's germline CDR1 is MNHNS and CDR2 SASEGT. CDR3 nucleotide sequence: TGTGCCAGCAGGATGAGGCGGGGGAGTGGAGATACGCAGTATTTT. Its translation is CASRMRRGSGDTQYF.

The V and J genes are TRBV19 and TRBJ2-2; 7 bases are shared with TRBD1. V shed 6 bases, J shed 0 bases, and the junction held 10 bases outside the gene matches. Germline loops: CDR1 LNHDA, CDR2 SQIVND (reference sequence). CDR3 length: 17 amino acids. This chain's CDR3 is CASRTARQGSNTGELFF. For the CDR3, the DNA is TGTGCCAGTAGGACAGCCCGACAGGGTTCGAACACCGGGGAGCTGTTTTTT.

V is TRBV6-1 and J is TRBJ2-3; D remains unclear. The CDR3 consists of 14 residues. Germline V gene sequence: CDR1 MNHNS, CDR2 SASEGT. The V gene lost 5 bases and the J gene lost 1 base, with 10 bases spanning the gap. The CDR3, as DNA: TGTGCCAGCAGTCGTGGGTTCCGCACAGATACGCAGTATTTT. It encodes CASSRGFRTDTQYF.

This clonotype was counted between two and nine times. The chain joins TRBV6-5 to TRBJ1-2; TRBD1 aligns across 10 bases. Trimming removed 4 bases from V and 5 bases from J; junction bases left unmatched: 10. The germline V gene encodes CDR1 MNHEY and CDR2 SVGAGI. The CDR3 sequence is 16 residues long. The CDR3 protein is CASSSSVTGGAYGYTF. The CDR3 DNA sequence: TGTGCCAGCAGTTCCTCGGTGACAGGGGGCGCTTATGGCTACACCTTC.

The sample holds one count of this clonotype. CDR3 sequence: CASTQGRILSGNTEAFF. Here the CDR3 DNA reads TGTGCCAGCACCCAGGGACGGATACTCAGCGGAAACACTGAAGCTTTCTTT. This sequence joins TRBV27 and TRBJ1-1; the D gene is possibly TRBD1 (5 bases). This CDR3 has 17 residues. Germline lookup yields CDR1 MNHEY and CDR2 SMNVEV (reference sequence). V was shortened by 7 bases and J by 2 bases, with 23 bases between the two germline ends.

The chain recombines TRBV30 with TRBJ1-3, with TRBD1 matching over 8 bases. This CDR3 is built from 17 residues. Losses at the gene ends were 4 bases for V and 0 bases for J; bases not matched to a gene: 11. Germline V gene data show CDR1 as GTSNPN and CDR2 as SVGIG (reference sequence). DNA of the CDR3: TGTGCCTGGATCTCCTCGGGACAGGCCTACTCTGGAAACACCATATATTTT. This encodes CAWISSGQAYSGNTIYF.

The V gene is TRBV24-1, the J gene TRBJ2-7, with 9 bases matching TRBD1. The germline V gene has CDR1 KGHDR and CDR2 SFDVKD. V dropped 5 bases and J dropped 3; count of bases not matched to a gene: 7. This CDR3 is 15 amino acids long. The CDR3 nucleotides read TGTGCCACCAGTGGCCAGACAGGGGGATACTACGAGCAGTACTTC. It specifies CATSGQTGGYYEQYF.

This clonotype was detected once. The chain combines TRBV2 with TRBJ2-3; tentative D call: TRBD2 (6 bases). The CDR3 is 15 residues long. The germline V gene has CDR1 SNHLY and CDR2 FYNNEI. The V and J ends lost 7 bases and 1 base respectively, with 15 bases between them. This CDR3 is CASKRGSGGTDTQYF. The CDR3 DNA follows: TGTGCCAGCAAGAGAGGTAGCGGAGGCACAGATACGCAGTATTTT.

The rearrangement links TRBV7-3 to TRBJ1-3; 9 bases agree with TRBD1. J lost 7 bases, V lost 7 bases, and 2 bases had no gene match. This CDR3 region has 12 residues. Germline V gene lookup returns CDR1 SGHTA and CDR2 FQGTGA. CDR3 in amino acids: CASTGQGNTIYF. The CDR3 DNA follows: TGTGCCAGCACGGGACAGGGTAACACCATATATTTT.

Details on this clonotype: One end of the junction is discordant with germline, which a read error may explain. V and J are TRBV6-1 and TRBJ1-5; TRBD1 aligns across 7 bases. The CDR3 length is 13 residues. CDR1 and CDR2 (germline): MNHNS, SASEGT. Here the CDR3 DNA reads TGTGCCAGCAGCGAAGAGACAGGGAATTGGAAGAATTTT. This translates into CASSEETGNWKNF.

The CDR3 DNA is TGTGCCAGCAGTCCACGGACGGAGGAAGGCTACACCTTC. Residues: CASSPRTEEGYTF. The chain couples TRBV6-2 or TRBV6-3 to TRBJ1-2; unclear D gene. The CDR3 extends over 13 amino acids. V lost 5 bases, J lost 8 bases, and 15 bases lay in between. Germline V gene lookup returns CDR1 MNHEY and CDR2 SVGEGT.

This clonotype was detected once. V gene TRBV24-1 combines with J gene TRBJ1-5; the D is unclear. CDR3 length: 13 amino acids. The germline V gene has CDR1 KGHDR and CDR2 SFDVKD. The V and J ends lost 0 bases and 9 bases respectively, with 8 bases between them. CDR3 nucleotides: TGTGCCACCAGTGATTTGGGCCGACGGCCCCAGCATTTT. Its translation is CATSDLGRRPQHF.

The chain is built from TRBV7-2 and TRBJ2-3; D not resolved. CDR1 and CDR2 (germline): SGHTA, FQGNSA. V was clipped by 4 bases and J by 1 base, with 12 bases between them. This CDR3 has 15 residues. CDR3 DNA sequence: TGTGCCAGCAGCTCCACACGGACCCGCACAGATACGCAGTATTTT. It translates to CASSSTRTRTDTQYF.

V is TRBV20-1 and J is TRBJ2-1, with D possibly matching TRBD1 (5 bases). The length of the CDR3 is 14 residues. Trimming left V 1 base short and J 7 bases short, with 14 bases between. CDR1 is DFQATT and CDR2 is SNEGSKA in the germline V gene (reference sequence). The CDR3 DNA reads TGCAGTGCTAGAGCTTGGGCAGGGCGGAATGAGCAGTTCTTC. This translates into CSARAWAGRNEQFF.

This chain connects TRBV19 to TRBJ1-2; maybe TRBD1 (5 bases). Germline V gene data show CDR1 as LNHDA and CDR2 as SQIVND (reference sequence). The CDR3 is 17 residues long. V lost 5 bases and J 4 bases, leaving 23 bases between the germline ends. The CDR3 region has the DNA TGTGCCAGTAGTCCCCAACCCGGCAGGGTCGGGGTCTATGGCTACACCTTC. Its protein is CASSPQPGRVGVYGYTF.

This clonotype was seen only a few times. This sequence joins TRBV24-1 and TRBJ1-5; 8 positions agree with TRBD1. J lost 3 bases, V lost 5 bases, and 2 bases had no gene match. The CDR3 totals 14 residues. Germline values: CDR1 KGHDR, CDR2 SFDVKD. CDR3 region: CATSAGGTNQPQHF. The CDR3 DNA reads TGTGCCACCAGTGCAGGGGGCACCAATCAGCCCCAGCATTTT.

There are a few counts of this clonotype. V and J are TRBV30 and TRBJ2-3; 7 nucleotides agree with TRBD2. Germline lookup yields CDR1 GTSNPN and CDR2 SVGIG (reference sequence). The CDR3 is 14 amino acids. V lost 2 bases to trimming and J lost 5 bases; unmatched junction nucleotides: 7. The CDR3 DNA is TGTGCCTGGAGTCCATCGGGGGGTCAAGATACGCAGTATTTT. Translated, it gives CAWSPSGGQDTQYF. Full variable domain (remainder filled in from reference TRBV30 and TRBJ2-3): SQTIHQWPATLVQPVGSPLSLECTVEGTSNPNLYWYRQAAGRGLQLLFYSVGIGQISSEVPQNLSASRPQDRQFILSSKKLLLSDSGFYLCAWSPSGGQDTQYFGPGTRLTVL.

The table lists this clonotype with a count of one. The V gene is TRBV19, the J gene TRBJ2-7, with 7 nucleotides matching TRBD1. Unmatched junction bases numbered 7, after V lost 5 bases and J lost 0 bases. This CDR3 spans 15 amino acids. The germline gives CDR1 LNHDA, CDR2 SQIVND (reference sequence). CDR3 protein: CASSPQGLLSYEQYF. The CDR3 DNA is TGTGCCAGTAGTCCACAGGGGTTACTCTCCTACGAGCAGTACTTC.

The rearrangement links TRBV24-1 to TRBJ2-3; TRBD2 matches at 13 bases. The V and J ends lost 2 bases and 8 bases, in that order; junction bases with no gene match: 6. Germline V gene data show CDR1 as KGHDR and CDR2 as SFDVKD. The CDR3 is 16 residues long. CDR3 amino acids: CATSDSWTSGGGTQYF. In DNA form, the CDR3 reads TGTGCCACCAGTGATTCCTGGACTAGCGGGGGAGGTACGCAGTATTTT.

The CDR3 DNA sequence: TGTGCCAGCAGCGGGGATGGTGGCGGTGTCTATGGCTACACCTTC. Its translation is CASSGDGGGVYGYTF. The rearrangement links TRBV5-6 to TRBJ1-2; D ambiguous. In germline, CDR1 is SGHDT, CDR2 YYEEEE. The germline V and J ends were trimmed by 4 bases and 4 bases, with 17 bases remaining between them. This CDR3 spans 15 amino acids.

CDR3: CASKEVGGGDTEAFF. The CDR3 coding sequence is TGTGCCAGCAAGGAAGTGGGAGGAGGGGACACTGAAGCTTTCTTT. This chain joins TRBV27 and TRBJ1-1; weak D call: TRBD1 (5 bases). The germline V and J ends were trimmed by 7 bases and 3 bases, with 18 bases remaining between them. CDR3 length: 15 amino acids. CDR1 is MNHEY, CDR2 SMNVEV, per germline (reference sequence).

V gene TRBV6-1 combines with J gene TRBJ1-2; unclear D gene. Germline CDR1 MNHNS, CDR2 SASEGT. V lost 6 bases, J lost 10 bases, and 21 bases lay in between. The length of the CDR3 is 14 residues. CDR3 sequence: CASSPRARAGVYTF. The DNA for the CDR3 is TGTGCCAGCAGCCCACGGGCTAGGGCCGGGGTCTACACCTTC.